This TCR beta chain was sequenced for a study of blood T cell repertoires in COVID-19 (dated by TCRdb to the early 2020s). Concerning the study at large: Samples covering the acute and convalescent phases of COVID-19 were provided by collaborators in the United States, Italy and Spain. Samples were obtained from the ongoing ImmuneRACE study (first 160 participants) and from over 1,000 subjects provided by 6 global collaborators. Subjects who had been exposed to COVID-19, were actively infected with it, or had recovered from it provided the deeply sampled blood TCRbeta repertoires that made up the dataset. Sample metadata almost always included a de-identified subject ID, COVID-19 status, age in years and sex. The material from the prospective study consisted of cDNA or gDNA derived from T cells, B-cell-depleted T cells, or PBMCs. A freely available public database, intended as a resource for researchers studying the immune response to SARS-CoV-2, is where the repertoires were released. Where HLA class I and class II types were available, the types were taken from metadata supplied by the sample provider, not from assay-based typing. Study-level results and caveats: The amount of clinical and demographic metadata varied by source and participant and was provided uncurated.

Whole blood was collected in K2EDTA tubes by collaborating institutions according to the institutions' own protocols. For TCRbeta analysis, collaborators shipped samples as frozen whole blood, isolated PBMCs, or DNA extracted from either of those sample types. Concerning this clone itself: This clone's antigen is unknown. Per-base quality was not reported, and no clone a single base away is much larger than it.

TCRbeta CDR3 regions were amplified from genomic DNA using the immunoSEQ Assay, a bias-controlled multiplex PCR. In the paper's pipeline: The number of nucleated cells in each sample was estimated from the amplification of reference gene primers within the assay. To quantify the absolute abundance of each unique TCRbeta CDR3 rearrangement, sequence reads were collapsed and filtered. Productive Simpson clonality was computed per sample as the square root of Simpson's diversity index over productive rearrangements. TCRdb's version of the immuneACCESS table is confined to in-frame rearrangements and falls short of the full clone set. An unresolved V gene accounts for under half of the shortfall where checked; the remainder is of unknown origin. The V and J calls and clone size come from that table; D and trimming were worked out from the DNA. The sample has about 400,000 clones on record, 80% to 90% of them singletons. More than 0.95% of the sample comes from the top ten.

Compared with germline, V lacks 5 bases and J lacks 4 bases; bases without a gene match: 3. The CDR3 holds 15 amino acids from the cysteine to the phenylalanine. Only the CDR3 region is kept as DNA, spanning 45 bases read in frame from base 1. The germline V gene provides CDR1 MNHEY and CDR2 SVGAGI. The chain is made from TRBV6-5 and TRBJ2-2; 11 nucleotides in the junction match TRBD1. Sequencing used peripheral blood. The receptor was derived from a man aged 35-49 years with acute or convalescent COVID-19. For the CDR3, the sequence is CASSMDRGPTGELFF. The nucleotide sequence reads as follows: TGTGCCAGCAGTATGGACAGGGGGCCCACCGGGGAGCTGTTTTTT.